The entry below describes one TCR beta chain. The antigen it binds to is not known. No base qualities exist here, and no much larger clone lies one base off it. The sample is drawn from a study of T cell repertoires in Merkel cell carcinoma (dated by TCRdb to between 2018 and 2020). Turning to the overall study: Patients who had received intralesional immunotherapy or systemic immune checkpoint blockade prior to the biopsy were excluded. The MCPyV-specific clonotypes were initially defined from expanded tumor-infiltrating lymphocytes through tetramer sorting, cloning and paired TCR sequencing. To be included, a subject needed both a diagnosis of MCPyV-positive Merkel cell carcinoma and tumor-infiltrating lymphocytes that had been successfully expanded in vitro. On the study overall, not on this receptor specifically: No normal tissue biopsies were studied.

The immunoSEQ assay was used for TRB CDR3 sequencing and data processing of tumor genomic DNA. TCRdb holds this immuneACCESS table with in-frame rearrangements only. Some clones are missing; in checked studies, unresolved V genes explain under half, and the rest has no known cause. This sample gives 12,000 to 15,000 clones in total; about four fifths of them show up just once. The ten most abundant clones make up 17% of the sample. Every study subject tested positive for serum antibodies to T-antigen and had biopsy-confirmed Merkel cell carcinoma that was MCPyV-positive. Genomic DNA was extracted from about 6 adjacent 10-micron frozen tumor sections without cell sorting or culture. Roughly 5 x 5 x 5 mm of tumor biopsy tissue was frozen in optimal cutting temperature compound. The presence of abundant Merkel cell carcinoma and infiltrating cells in the frozen biopsy was confirmed on hematoxylin and eosin scout sections.

The TCR comes from an adult with Merkel cell carcinoma. What was sequenced was tumor tissue.

The encoded CDR3 is CASSPLDRLNYGYTF. The DNA is TGTGCCAGCAGCCCGTTGGACAGGCTTAACTATGGCTACACCTTC. The chain links TRBV14 with TRBJ1-2, with 7 middle bases fitting TRBD1. The V end gives up 4 bases and the J end 1 base, leaving 6 bases in the junction not matched to a gene. The CDR3 spans 15 residues, from the cysteine through the phenylalanine. CDR3 DNA only is kept here, 45 bases in frame from base 1. The germline V gene provides CDR1 SGHDN and CDR2 FVKESK.